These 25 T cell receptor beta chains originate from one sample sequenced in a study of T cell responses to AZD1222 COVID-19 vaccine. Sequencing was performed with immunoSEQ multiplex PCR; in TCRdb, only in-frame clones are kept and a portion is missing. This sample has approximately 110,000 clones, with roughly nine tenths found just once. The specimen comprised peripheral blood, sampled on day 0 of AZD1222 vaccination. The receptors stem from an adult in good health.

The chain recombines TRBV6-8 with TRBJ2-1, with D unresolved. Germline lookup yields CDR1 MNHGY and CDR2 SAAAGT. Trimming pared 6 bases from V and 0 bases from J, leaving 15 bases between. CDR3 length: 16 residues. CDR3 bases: TGTGCCAGCAGGTCTGGGTCGACTCACTCCTACAATGAGCAGTTCTTC. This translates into CASRSGSTHSYNEQFF.

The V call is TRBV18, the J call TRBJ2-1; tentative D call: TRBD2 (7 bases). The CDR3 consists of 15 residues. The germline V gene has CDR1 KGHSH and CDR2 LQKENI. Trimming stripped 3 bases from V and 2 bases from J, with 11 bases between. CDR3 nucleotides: TGTGCCAGCTCACCTGGGGGGGACACCTACAATGAGCAGTTCTTC. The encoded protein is CASSPGGDTYNEQFF.

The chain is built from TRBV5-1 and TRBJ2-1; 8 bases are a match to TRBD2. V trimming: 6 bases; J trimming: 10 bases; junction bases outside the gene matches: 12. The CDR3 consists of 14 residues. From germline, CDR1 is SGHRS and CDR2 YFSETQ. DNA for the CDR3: TGCGCCAGCAATCCAGCGGGAGCCGGACTAGAGCAGTTCTTC. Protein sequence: CASNPAGAGLEQFF.

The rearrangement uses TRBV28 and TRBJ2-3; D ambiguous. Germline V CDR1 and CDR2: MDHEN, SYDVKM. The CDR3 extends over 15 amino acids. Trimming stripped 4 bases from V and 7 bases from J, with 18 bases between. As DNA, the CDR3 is TGTGCCAGCAGTTCATTAGGTAACAACCAAAATACGCAGTATTTT. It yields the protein CASSSLGNNQNTQYF.

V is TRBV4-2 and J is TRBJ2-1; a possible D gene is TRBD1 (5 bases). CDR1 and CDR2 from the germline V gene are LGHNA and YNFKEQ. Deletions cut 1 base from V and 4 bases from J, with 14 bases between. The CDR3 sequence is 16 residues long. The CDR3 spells CASSQGGATVYNEQFF. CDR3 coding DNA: TGTGCCAGCAGCCAAGGGGGCGCAACGGTATACAATGAGCAGTTCTTC.

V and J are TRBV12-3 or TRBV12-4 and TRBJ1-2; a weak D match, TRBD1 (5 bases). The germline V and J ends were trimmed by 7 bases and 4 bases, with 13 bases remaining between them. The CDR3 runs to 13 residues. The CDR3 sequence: CASTLAGTYGYTF. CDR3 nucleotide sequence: TGTGCCAGCACATTGGCAGGGACCTATGGCTACACCTTC.

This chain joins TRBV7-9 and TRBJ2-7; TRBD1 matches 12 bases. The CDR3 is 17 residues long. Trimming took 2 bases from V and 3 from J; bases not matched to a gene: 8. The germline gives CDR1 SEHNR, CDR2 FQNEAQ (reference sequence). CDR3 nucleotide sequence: TGTGCCAGCAGCTTACTGCCGGGACAGGGGGCCGGCTACGAGCAGTACTTC. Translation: CASSLLPGQGAGYEQYF.

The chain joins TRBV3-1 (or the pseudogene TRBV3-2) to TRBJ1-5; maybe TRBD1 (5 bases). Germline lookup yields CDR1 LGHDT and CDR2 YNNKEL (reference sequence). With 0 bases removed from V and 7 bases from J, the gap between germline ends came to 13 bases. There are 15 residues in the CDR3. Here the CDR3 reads CASSQDMYRTQPQHF. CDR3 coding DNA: TGTGCCAGCAGCCAAGACATGTACAGGACGCAGCCCCAGCATTTT.

Written as DNA, the CDR3 is TGTGCCAGCAGTCCTGGTGCAGGCCCGGGGAGCAATCAGCCCCAGCATTTT. This encodes CASSPGAGPGSNQPQHF. The chain uses TRBV27 and TRBJ1-5; D unresolved. The CDR3 contains 17 residues. Trimming removed 5 bases at V and 1 base at J, with 18 bases between. CDR1 is MNHEY and CDR2 is SMNVEV in the germline V gene (reference sequence).

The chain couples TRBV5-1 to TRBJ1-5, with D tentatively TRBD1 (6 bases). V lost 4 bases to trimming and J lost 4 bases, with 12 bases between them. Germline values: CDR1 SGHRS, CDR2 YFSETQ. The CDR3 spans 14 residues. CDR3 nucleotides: TGCGCCAGCAGCCCTACAGGGAAAAATCAGCCCCAGCATTTT. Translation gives CASSPTGKNQPQHF.

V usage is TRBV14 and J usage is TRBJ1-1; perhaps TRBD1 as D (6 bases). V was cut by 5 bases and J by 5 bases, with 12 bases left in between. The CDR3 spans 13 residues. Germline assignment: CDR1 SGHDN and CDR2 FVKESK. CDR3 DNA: TGTGCCAGCAGCAGGAACAGGGAAACTGAAGCTTTCTTT. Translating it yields CASSRNRETEAFF.

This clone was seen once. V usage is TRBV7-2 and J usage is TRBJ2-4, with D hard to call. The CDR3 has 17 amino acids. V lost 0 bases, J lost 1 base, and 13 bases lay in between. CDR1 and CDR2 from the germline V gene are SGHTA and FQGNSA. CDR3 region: CASSLALGMGAKNIQYF. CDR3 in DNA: TGTGCCAGCAGCTTAGCGCTGGGCATGGGGGCCAAAAACATTCAGTACTTC.

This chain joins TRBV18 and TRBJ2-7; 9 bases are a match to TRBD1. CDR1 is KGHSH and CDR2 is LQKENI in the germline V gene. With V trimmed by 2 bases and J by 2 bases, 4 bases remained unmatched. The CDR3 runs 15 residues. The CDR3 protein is CASSPATGGTYEQYF. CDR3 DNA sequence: TGTGCCAGCTCACCAGCGACAGGGGGAACCTACGAGCAGTACTTC. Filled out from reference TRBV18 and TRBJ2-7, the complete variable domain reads NAGVMQNPRHLVRRRGQEARLRCSPMKGHSHVYWYRQLPEEGLKFMVYLQKENIIDESGMPKERFSAEFPKEGPSILRIQQVVRGDSAAYFCASSPATGGTYEQYFGPGTRLTVT.

This CDR3 reads CASSVGFGNTIYF. In DNA form, the CDR3 reads TGTGCCAGCAGCGTTGGGTTCGGAAACACCATATATTTT. V is TRBV7-8 and J is TRBJ1-3; no reliable D call. V lost 5 bases and J 4 bases, leaving 9 bases between the germline ends. The CDR3 runs 13 residues. The V gene's germline CDR1 is SGHVS and CDR2 FQNEAQ.

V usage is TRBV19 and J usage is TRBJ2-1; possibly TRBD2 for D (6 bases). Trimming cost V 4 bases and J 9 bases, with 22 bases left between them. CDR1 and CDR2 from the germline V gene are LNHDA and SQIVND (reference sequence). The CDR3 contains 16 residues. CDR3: CASSRALGRTTGEQFF. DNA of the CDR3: TGTGCCAGTAGTAGAGCGTTGGGCAGGACTACAGGTGAGCAGTTCTTC.

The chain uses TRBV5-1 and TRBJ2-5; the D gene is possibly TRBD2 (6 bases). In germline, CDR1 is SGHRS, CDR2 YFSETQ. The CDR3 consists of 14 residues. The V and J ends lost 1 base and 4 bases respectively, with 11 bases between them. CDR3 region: CASSLMGGGETQYF. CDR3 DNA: TGCGCCAGCAGCTTGATGGGGGGAGGAGAGACCCAGTACTTC.

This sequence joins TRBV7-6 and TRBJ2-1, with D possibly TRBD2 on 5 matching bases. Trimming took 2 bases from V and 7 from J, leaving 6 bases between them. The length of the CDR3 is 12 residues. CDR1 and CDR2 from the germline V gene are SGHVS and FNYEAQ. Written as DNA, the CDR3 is TGTGCCAGCAGCTTAAGCGGAAATGAGCAGTTCTTC. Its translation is CASSLSGNEQFF.

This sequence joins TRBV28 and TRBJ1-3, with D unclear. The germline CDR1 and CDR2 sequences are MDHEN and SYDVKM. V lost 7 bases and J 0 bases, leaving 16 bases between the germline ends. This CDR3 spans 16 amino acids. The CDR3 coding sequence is TGTGCCAGCACTAATACCGGCTTCAGCTCTGGAAACACCATATATTTT. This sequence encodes CASTNTGFSSGNTIYF.

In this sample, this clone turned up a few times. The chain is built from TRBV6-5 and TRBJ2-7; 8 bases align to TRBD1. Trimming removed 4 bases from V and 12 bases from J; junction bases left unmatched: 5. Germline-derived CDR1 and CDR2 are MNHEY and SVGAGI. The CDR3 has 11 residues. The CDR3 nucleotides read TGTGCCAGCAGTTCCGGACAGGGAGTGTACTTC. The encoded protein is CASSSGQGVYF.

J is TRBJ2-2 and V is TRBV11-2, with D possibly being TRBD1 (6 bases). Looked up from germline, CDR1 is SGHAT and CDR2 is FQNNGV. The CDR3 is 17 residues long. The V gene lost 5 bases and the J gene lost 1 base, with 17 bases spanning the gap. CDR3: CASSAGQSRGNTGELFF. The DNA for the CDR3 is TGTGCCAGCAGCGCCGGACAGTCCCGAGGGAACACCGGGGAGCTGTTTTTT.

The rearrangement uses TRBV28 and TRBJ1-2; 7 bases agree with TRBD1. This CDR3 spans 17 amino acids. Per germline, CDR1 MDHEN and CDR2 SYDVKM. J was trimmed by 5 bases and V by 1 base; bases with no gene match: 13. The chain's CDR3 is CASSLYLWGQGVYGYTF. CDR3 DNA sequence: TGTGCCAGCAGTTTATACCTCTGGGGGCAGGGGGTATATGGCTACACCTTC.

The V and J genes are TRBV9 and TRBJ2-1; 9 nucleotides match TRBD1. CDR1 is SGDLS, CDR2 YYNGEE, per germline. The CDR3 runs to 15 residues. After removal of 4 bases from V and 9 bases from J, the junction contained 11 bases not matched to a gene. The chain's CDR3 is CASSLRGQGDGEQFF. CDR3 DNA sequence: TGTGCCAGCAGCCTCCGGGGACAGGGCGACGGTGAGCAGTTCTTC.

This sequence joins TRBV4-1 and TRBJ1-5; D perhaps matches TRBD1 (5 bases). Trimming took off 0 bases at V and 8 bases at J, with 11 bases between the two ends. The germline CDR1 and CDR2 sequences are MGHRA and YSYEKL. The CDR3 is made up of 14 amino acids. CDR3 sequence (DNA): TGCGCCAGCAGCCAAGAGGGGGAATCGAAGCCCCAGCATTTT. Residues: CASSQEGESKPQHF.

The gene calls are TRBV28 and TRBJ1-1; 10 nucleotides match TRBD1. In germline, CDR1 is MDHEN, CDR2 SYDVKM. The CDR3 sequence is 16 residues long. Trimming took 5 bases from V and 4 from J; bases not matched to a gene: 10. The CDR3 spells CASSPGGQGWGTEAFF. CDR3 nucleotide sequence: TGTGCCAGCAGTCCTGGGGGACAGGGGTGGGGCACTGAAGCTTTCTTT.

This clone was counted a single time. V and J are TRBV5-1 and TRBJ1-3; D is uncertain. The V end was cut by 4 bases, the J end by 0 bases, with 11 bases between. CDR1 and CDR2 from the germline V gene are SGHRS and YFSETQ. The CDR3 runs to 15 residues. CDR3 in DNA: TGCGCCAGCAGCCCCAGCACTTTCTCTGGAAACACCATATATTTT. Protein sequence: CASSPSTFSGNTIYF.